This note documents a single TCR beta chain sequence. What it binds is unknown. Data came from immunoSEQ multiplex PCR; TCRdb stores just in-frame clones and leaves some out. The sample includes fewer than 55,000 clones, roughly nine tenths seen only once; the top ten take about 11%. This entry comes from a study of CD4+ T cells in melanoma. General study points: Neoantigen-specific CD4+ T cells in melanoma reportedly had diverse differentiation states. CD8+ T cell, macrophage and B cell function reportedly correlated with neoantigen-specific CD4+ T cells.

CDR1 and CDR2 from the germline V gene are LNHNV and YYDKDF (reference sequence). The CDR3 is 16 residues long. Trimming cost V 1 base and J 0 bases; bases outside gene matches: 5. The origin of this receptor is a human donor with melanoma. The sequencing sample was made of peripheral blood. The chain employs TRBV15 and TRBJ2-7; 8 bases agree with TRBD2. Here the CDR3 DNA reads TGTGCCACCAGCAGAGTCAGCGGGGGAGCCTCCTACGAGCAGTACTTC. This encodes CATSRVSGGASYEQYF.